This TCR beta chain was captured in a study of molecular identifiers for immune sequencing clone quantification. A remark on this clonotype: Its target is not known.

Previously described methods and listed TCR primers were used for bulk TCR libraries. TCRdb itself ran the PCR reads through MiXCR, one entry per CDR3 protein. The data hold about 510,000 distinct CDR3 sequences, with around a fifth observed a single time. Naive CD8 T cells were FACS-sorted by CD8+CD4-CCR7+CD45RA+ markers. This CDR3 comprises 14 residues. Germline V gene data show CDR1 as SEHNR and CDR2 as FQNEAQ (reference sequence). Trimming shortened V by 1 base and J by 2 bases, and 8 bases separated the two germline ends. Study results and caveats: Clone sizes could be underestimated for highly expanded clones when identical TCR molecules share a barcode. The share of molecules held by clones above 20 RNA copies was over 98% in effector cells and under 1% in naive cells.

The sequence derives from a human donor in good health. Some libraries in this study had Jurkat cell RNA spiked in. The specimen sequenced was naive CD8+ T cells from blood, with Jurkat cell RNA spiked in. The subset here: FACS-sorted CD8+CD4-CCR7+CD45RA+ naive T cells. This chain uses TRBV7-9 with TRBJ2-5; no firm D call. CDR3: CASSLVVRQETQYF. For the CDR3, the DNA is TGTGCCAGCAGCTTAGTAGTCAGACAAGAGACCCAGTACTTC.